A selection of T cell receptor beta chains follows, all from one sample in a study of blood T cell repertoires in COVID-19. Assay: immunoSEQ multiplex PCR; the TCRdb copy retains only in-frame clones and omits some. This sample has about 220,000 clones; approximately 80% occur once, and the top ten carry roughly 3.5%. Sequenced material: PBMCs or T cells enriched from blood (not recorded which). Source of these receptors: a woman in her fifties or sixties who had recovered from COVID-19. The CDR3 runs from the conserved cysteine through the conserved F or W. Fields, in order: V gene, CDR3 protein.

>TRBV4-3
CASSQDRSGGVFF
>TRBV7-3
CASSTTGQSTDTQYF
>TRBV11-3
CASSLGTGSTEAFF
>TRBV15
CATSSGTSVRGHEQFF
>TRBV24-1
CATSEGVNYGYTF
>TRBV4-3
CASSQDPGPGDEQYF
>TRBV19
CASSILTGGNQPQHF
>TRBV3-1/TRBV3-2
CASSQDSGCETQYF
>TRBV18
CASSPLIETQYF
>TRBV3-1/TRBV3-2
CASSQDNGQADTQYF
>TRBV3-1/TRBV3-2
CASSQVPAGGNEKLFF
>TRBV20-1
CSASWLAGVNEQFF
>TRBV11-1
CASSLARVSGYTF
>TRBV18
CASSPPGQGGGQYF
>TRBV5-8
CASSLDMGQLNQPQHF
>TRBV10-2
CASSPTGTGGAWGAFF
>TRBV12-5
CASGDTLWDNVDTEAFF
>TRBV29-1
CSVAGQGAEYEQYF
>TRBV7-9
CASSRGQTDNQPQHF
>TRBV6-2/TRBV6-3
CASSYLGQGYTEAFF
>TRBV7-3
CASSFGTGGTEAFF
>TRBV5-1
CASSLSRRAYNEQFF
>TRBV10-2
CASSRLAGASYNEQFF
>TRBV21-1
CASSKGDRGPERVNTGELFF
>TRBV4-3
CASSQDVARNEQFF
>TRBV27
CASSIHSYSPLHF
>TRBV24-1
CATSDPAKGDNTGELFF
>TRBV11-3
CASSLGGEYTQYF
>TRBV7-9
CASSPLQQASNTEAFF
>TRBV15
CATSRDQGRGIQYF
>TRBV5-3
CARSIEPGQVYGYTF
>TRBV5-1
CASSPLQGNSYEQYF
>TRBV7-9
CASSRTHYGYTF
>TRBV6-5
CASSYGDSSHGETQYF
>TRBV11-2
CASSLRQGRYNEQFF
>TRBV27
CASRLTSGGYNEQFF
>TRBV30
CESRPDLEGSEAFF